The entry below describes one TCR beta chain. The antigen is not known. The treatment here: some 20 received Ad26.COV2.S at low or high dose, single or two shots; a few received placebo; per-sample allocation not given. Material that was analyzed had been drawn on day 63 after the first vaccine or placebo injection. Using immunoSEQ multiplex PCR, the repertoire was profiled, and TCRdb retains in-frame clones only, with some absent. The table lists around 320,000 clones, approximately 80% of them singletons. This sample was included in a study of Ad26.COV2.S vaccination and SARS-CoV-2 variants. General observations from the study: There was a possibility that the TCR breadth and depth analyses underestimated total T cell responses. Comparability of non-spike TCR breadth was observed across vaccine and placebo recipients.

This specimen consisted of peripheral blood, obtained in a trial of Ad26.COV2.S vaccine versus placebo. The receptor's source is a person between 18 and 60 years old who received the Ad26.COV2.S COVID-19 vaccine or a placebo.

The CDR3 protein is CASSAGLAKNIQYF. Written as DNA, the CDR3 is TGTGCCAGCAGTGCCGGACTAGCGAAGAACATTCAGTACTTC. This chain joins TRBV28 and TRBJ2-4, with 9 positions matching TRBD2. Trimming cost V 5 bases and J 7 bases; bases outside gene matches: 6. The CDR3 consists of 14 residues. Germline V gene data show CDR1 as MDHEN and CDR2 as SYDVKM.